A single sample gave rise to the 4 T cell receptor beta chains below, sequenced in a study of blood T cell repertoires in COVID-19. TCRdb keeps only in-frame clones here, not all; method: immunoSEQ multiplex PCR. Found here are roughly 100,000 clones, around four fifths of them singletons; the top ten hold about 11%. The specimen sequenced was peripheral blood. These TCRs come from a human donor in a cohort sampled during active COVID-19.

This chain joins TRBV5-4 and TRBJ1-1, with TRBD1 matching 8 bases. This CDR3 has 13 residues. Germline lookup yields CDR1 SGHNT and CDR2 YYREEE (reference sequence). J was trimmed by 11 bases and V by 0 bases; bases with no gene match: 6. This CDR3 reads CASSLDPDRVAFF. DNA for the CDR3: TGTGCCAGCAGCTTGGATCCGGACAGGGTGGCTTTCTTT.

The chain has TRBV10-3 and TRBJ1-6; 9 nucleotides agree with TRBD1. CDR3 length: 15 amino acids. V was clipped by 2 bases and J by 9 bases; unmatched bases: 5. Germline V gene lookup returns CDR1 ENHRY and CDR2 SYGVKD. CDR3 sequence reads: CAISERGQGGSPLHF. CDR3 DNA sequence: TGTGCCATCAGTGAGAGGGGACAGGGAGGTTCACCCCTCCACTTT.

The chain joins TRBV11-3 to TRBJ1-2, with 9 bases identical to TRBD1. CDR1 is SGHNT, CDR2 YENEEA, per germline. The CDR3 is made up of 13 amino acids. Losses at the gene ends were 2 bases for V and 8 bases for J; bases not matched to a gene: 3. CDR3 protein: CASSLPGQGGYTF. CDR3 coding DNA: TGTGCCAGCAGCTTACCGGGACAGGGCGGCTACACCTTC.

The chain joins TRBV6-2 or TRBV6-3 to TRBJ1-6; 8 nucleotides align to TRBD1. The CDR3 runs 14 residues. Trimming at V came to 6 bases and at J to 10 bases, leaving 8 bases not matched to a gene. The germline gives CDR1 MNHEY, CDR2 SVGEGT. CDR3 amino acids: CASSISGGRSPLHF. In nucleotides, the CDR3 is TGTGCCAGCAGCATATCAGGGGGCCGGTCACCCCTCCACTTT.